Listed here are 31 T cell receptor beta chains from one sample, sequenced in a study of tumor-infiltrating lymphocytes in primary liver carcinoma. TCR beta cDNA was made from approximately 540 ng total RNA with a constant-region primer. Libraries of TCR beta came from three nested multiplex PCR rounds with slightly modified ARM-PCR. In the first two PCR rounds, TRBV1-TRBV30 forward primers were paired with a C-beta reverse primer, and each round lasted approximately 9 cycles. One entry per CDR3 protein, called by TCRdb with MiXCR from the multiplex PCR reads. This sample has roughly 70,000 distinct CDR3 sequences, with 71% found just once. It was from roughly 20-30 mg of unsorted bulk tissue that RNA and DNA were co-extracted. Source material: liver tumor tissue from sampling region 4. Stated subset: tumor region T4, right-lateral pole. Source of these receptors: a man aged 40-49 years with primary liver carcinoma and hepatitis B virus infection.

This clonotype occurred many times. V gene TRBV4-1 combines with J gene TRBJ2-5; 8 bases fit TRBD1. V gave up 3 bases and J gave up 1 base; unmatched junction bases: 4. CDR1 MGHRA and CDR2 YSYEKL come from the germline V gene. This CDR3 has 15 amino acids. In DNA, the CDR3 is TGCGCCAGCAGCCAGGACAGGGCTCTCCAAGAGACCCAGTACTTC. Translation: CASSQDRALQETQYF.

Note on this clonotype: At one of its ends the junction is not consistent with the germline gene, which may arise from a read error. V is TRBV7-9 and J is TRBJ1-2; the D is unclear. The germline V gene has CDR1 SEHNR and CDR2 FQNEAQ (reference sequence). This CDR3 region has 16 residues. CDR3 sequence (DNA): TGTGCCAGCAGCCCCGAGGGCAGGCTGTCCCAGTGTGGTTACACATTC. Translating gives CASSPEGRLSQCGYTF.

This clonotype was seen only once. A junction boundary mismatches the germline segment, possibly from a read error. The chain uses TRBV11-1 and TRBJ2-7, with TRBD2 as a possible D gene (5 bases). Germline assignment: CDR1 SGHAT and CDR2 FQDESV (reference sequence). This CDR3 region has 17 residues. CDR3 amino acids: CVSSLGPAGESSYEQYF. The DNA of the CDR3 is TGTGTCAGCAGTTTAGGACCGGCGGGTGAAAGCTCCTACGAGCAGTACTTC.

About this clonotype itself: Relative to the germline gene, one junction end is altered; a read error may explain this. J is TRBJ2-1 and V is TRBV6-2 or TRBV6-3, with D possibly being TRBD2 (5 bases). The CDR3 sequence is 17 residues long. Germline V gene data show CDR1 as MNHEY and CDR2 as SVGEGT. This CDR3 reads CATSYSIKLLNRDEHFF. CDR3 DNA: TGTGCCACCAGTTACTCTATAAAGCTACTCAATCGGGATGAGCACTTCTTC.

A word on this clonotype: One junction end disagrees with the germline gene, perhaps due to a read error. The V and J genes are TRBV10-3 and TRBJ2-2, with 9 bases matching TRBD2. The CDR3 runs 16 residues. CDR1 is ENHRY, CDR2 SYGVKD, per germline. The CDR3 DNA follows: TGTGCCACCTCGATAGCGGGAGCAGGGATCACCGGGGAGTTGTTTTTT. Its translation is CATSIAGAGITGELFF.

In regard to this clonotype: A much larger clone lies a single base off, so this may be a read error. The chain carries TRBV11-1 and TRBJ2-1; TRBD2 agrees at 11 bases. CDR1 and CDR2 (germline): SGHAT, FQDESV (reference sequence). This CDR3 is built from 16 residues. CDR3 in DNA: TGTGCCAGCAGCTTAAGCAGGGGACTAGCGGTTAATGACCAGTTCTTC. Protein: CASSLSRGLAVNDQFF.

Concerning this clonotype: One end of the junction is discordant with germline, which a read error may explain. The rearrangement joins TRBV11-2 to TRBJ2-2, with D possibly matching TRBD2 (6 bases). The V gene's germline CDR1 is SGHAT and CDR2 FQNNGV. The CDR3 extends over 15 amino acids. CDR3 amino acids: CDSSLGGANTGELFF. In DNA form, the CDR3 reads TGTGACAGCAGCTTAGGAGGGGCGAACACCGGGGAGCTGTTTTTT. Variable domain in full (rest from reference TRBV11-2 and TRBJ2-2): EAGVAQSPRYKIIEKRQSVAFWCNPISGHATLYWYQQILGQGPKLLIQFQNNGVVDDSQLPKDRFSAERLKGVDSTLKIQPAKLEDSAVYLCDSSLGGANTGELFFGEGSRLTVL.

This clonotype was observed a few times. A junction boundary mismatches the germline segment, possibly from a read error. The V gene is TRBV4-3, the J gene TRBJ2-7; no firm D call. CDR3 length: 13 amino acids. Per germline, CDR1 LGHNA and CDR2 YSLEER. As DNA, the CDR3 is TGCGTCAGCAGCCAAGAACAGCGTTACGAGCAGTACTTC. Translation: CVSSQEQRYEQYF.

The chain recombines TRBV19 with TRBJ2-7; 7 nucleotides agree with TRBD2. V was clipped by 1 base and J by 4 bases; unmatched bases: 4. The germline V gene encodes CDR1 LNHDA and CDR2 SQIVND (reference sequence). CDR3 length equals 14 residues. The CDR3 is CASSIVGGSYEQYF. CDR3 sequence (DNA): TGTGCCAGTAGTATAGTTGGCGGGAGTTACGAGCAGTACTTC.

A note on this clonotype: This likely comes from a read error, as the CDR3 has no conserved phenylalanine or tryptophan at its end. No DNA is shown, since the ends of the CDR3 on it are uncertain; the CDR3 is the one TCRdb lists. The CDR3 protein is CASSLESTRGSCNEHFS. The chain links TRBV11-2 to TRBJ2-1. Per germline, CDR1 SGHAT and CDR2 FQNNGV. The CDR3 length is 17 residues, termini included.

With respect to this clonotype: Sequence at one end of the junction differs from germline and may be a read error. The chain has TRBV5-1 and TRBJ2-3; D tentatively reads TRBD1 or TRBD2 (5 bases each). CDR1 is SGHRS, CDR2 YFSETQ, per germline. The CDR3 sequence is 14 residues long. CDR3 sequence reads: CASSLGVHIDTQYF. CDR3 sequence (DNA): TGCGCCAGCAGTTTGGGGGTGCACATAGATACGCAGTATTTT.

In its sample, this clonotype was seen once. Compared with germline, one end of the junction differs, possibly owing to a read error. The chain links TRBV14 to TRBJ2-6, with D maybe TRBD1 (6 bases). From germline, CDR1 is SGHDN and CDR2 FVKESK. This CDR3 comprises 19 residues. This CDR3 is CTSSPRWTVLLSGANVLTF. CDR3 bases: TGTACCAGTAGCCCACGATGGACAGTGCTCCTCTCTGGGGCCAACGTCCTGACTTTC.

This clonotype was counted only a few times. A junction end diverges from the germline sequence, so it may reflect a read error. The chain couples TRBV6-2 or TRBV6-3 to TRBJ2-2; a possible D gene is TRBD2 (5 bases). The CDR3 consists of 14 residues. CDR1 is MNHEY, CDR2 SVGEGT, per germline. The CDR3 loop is CTSSYTVNTGELFF. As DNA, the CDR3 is TGTACCAGCAGTTACACAGTTAACACCGGGGAGCTGTTTTTC.

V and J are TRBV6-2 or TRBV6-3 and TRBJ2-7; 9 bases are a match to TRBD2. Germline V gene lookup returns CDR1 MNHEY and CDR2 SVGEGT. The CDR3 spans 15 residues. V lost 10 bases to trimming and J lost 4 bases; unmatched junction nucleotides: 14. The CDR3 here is CAISTPTSGGYEQYF. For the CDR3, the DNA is TGTGCCATCAGCACACCGACTAGCGGAGGGTACGAGCAGTACTTC.

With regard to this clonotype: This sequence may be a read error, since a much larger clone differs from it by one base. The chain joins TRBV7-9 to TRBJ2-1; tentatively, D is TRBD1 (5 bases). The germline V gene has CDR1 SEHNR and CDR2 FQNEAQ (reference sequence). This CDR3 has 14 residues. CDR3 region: CVSSLGNTGDEQFF. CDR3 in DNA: TGTGTCAGCAGCTTAGGAAATACAGGCGATGAGCAGTTCTTC. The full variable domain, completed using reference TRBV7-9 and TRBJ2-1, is DTGVSQNPRHKITKRGQNVTFRCDPISEHNRLYWYRQTLGQGPEFLTYFQNEAQLEKSRLLSDRFSAERPKGSFSTLEIQRTEQGDSAMYLCVSSLGNTGDEQFFGPGTRLTVL.

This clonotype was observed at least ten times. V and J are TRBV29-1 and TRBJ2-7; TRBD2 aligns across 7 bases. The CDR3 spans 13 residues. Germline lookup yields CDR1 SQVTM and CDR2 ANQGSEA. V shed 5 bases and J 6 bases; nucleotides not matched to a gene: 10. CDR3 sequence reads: CSVQSRGGREQYF. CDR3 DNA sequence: TGCAGCGTTCAATCGAGGGGAGGGCGCGAGCAGTACTTC.

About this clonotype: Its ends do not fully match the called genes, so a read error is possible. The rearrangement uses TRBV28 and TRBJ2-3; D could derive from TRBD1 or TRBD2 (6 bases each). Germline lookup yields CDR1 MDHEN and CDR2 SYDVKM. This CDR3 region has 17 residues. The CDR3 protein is CASSSPKTVWGADTQYF. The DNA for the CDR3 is TGTGCCAGCAGTTCCCCGAAGACAGTGTGGGGGGCAGACACGCAGTATTTT.

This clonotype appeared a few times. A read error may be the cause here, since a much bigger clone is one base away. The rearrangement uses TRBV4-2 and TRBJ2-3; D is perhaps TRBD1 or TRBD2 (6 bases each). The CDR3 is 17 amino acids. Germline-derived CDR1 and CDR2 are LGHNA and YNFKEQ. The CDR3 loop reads CASSQEWGAASIDTQYF. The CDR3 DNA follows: TGTGCCAGCAGCCAAGAATGGGGGGCAGCTAGCATAGATACGCAGTATTTT.

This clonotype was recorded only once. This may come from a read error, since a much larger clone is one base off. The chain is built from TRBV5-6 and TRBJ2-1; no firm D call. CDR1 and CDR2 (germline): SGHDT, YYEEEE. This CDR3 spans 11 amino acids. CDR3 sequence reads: CASNLDNEQFF. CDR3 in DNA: TGTGCCAGCAACTTGGACAATGAGCAGTTCTTC.

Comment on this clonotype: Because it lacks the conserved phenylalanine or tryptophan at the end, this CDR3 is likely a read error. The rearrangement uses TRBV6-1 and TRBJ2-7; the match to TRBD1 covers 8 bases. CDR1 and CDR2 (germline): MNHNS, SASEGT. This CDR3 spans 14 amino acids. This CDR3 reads CDSSEPGQGGEQYI. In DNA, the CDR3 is TGTGACAGCAGTGAACCCGGACAGGGCGGCGAGCAGTACATC.

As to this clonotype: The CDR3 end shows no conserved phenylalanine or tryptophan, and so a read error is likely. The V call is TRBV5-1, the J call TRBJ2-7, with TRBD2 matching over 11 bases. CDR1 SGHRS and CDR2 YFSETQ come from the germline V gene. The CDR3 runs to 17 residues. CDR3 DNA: TGCGTCAGCAGCTTATCCGGGGTAGCGGGAGGGAACTACGAGCAGTACATC. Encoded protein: CVSSLSGVAGGNYEQYI.

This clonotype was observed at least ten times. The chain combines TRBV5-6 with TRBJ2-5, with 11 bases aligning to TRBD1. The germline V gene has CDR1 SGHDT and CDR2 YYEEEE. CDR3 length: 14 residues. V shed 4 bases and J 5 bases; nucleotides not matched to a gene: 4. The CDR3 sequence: CASSTGTGGETQYF. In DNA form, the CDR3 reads TGTGCCAGCAGCACCGGGACAGGGGGGGAGACCCAGTACTTC.

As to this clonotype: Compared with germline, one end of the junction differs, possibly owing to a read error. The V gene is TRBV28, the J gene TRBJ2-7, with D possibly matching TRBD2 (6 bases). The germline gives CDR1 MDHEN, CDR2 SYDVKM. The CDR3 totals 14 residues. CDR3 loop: CASSRWRVTYEQYF. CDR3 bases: TGTGCAAGCAGTAGATGGAGGGTTACCTACGAGCAGTACTTC.

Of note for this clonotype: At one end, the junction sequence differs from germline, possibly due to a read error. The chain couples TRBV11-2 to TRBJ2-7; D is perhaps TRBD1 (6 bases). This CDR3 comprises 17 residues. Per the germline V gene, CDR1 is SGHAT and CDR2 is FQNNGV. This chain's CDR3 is CASSLYFGTPSSYEQYF. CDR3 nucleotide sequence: TGTGCCAGCAGCTTATACTTCGGGACACCCAGCTCCTACGAGCAGTACTTT.

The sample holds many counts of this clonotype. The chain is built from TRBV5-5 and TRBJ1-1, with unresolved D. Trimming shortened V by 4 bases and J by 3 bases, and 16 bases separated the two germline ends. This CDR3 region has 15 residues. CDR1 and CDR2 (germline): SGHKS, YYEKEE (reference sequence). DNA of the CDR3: TGTGCCAGCAGCCATGAGGGTGAGCGGTACACTGAAGCTTTCTTT. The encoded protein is CASSHEGERYTEAFF.

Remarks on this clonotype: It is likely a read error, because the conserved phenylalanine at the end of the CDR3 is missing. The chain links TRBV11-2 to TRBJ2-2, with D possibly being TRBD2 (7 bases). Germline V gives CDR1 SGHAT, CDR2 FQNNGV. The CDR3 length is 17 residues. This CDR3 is CASSLALGGVDTGELFL. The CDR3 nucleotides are TGTGCCAGTAGCTTAGCATTAGGGGGGGTGGACACCGGGGAGCTGTTTCTT.

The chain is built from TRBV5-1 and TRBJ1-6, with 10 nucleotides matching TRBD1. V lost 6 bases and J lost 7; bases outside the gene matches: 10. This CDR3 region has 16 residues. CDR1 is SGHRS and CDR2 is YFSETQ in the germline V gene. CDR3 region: CASNSNPGQGNSPLHF. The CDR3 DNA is TGCGCCAGCAACTCGAACCCGGGACAGGGGAATTCACCCCTCCACTTT. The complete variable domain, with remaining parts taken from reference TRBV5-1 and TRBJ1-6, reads KAGVTQTPRYLIKTRGQQVTLSCSPISGHRSVSWYQQTPGQGLQFLFEYFSETQRNKGNFPGRFSGRQFSNSRSEMNVSTLELGDSALYLCASNSNPGQGNSPLHFGNGTRLTVT.

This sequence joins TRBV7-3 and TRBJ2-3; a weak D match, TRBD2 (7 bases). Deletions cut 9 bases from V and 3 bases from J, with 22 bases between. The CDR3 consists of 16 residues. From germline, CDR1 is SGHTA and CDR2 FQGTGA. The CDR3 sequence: CARSIRTSGTTDTQYF. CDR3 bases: TGTGCCAGGAGCATCAGGACTAGTGGGACAACAGATACGCAGTATTTT.

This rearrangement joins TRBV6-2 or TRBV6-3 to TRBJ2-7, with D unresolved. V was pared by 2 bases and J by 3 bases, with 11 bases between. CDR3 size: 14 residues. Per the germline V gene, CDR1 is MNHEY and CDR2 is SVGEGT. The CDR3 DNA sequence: TGTGCCAGCAGTTACGGGCAGCACAGCTACGAGCAGTACTTC. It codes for CASSYGQHSYEQYF.

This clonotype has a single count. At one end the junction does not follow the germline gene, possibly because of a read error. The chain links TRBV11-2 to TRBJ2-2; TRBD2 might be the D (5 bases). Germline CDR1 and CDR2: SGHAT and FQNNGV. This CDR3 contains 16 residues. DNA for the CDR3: TGTACCAGCAGTTCGTATCCCGGGGTCTTTACCGGGGAGCTGTCTTTT. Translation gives CTSSSYPGVFTGELSF. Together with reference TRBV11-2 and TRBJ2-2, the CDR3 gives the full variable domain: EAGVAQSPRYKIIEKRQSVAFWCNPISGHATLYWYQQILGQGPKLLIQFQNNGVVDDSQLPKDRFSAERLKGVDSTLKIQPAKLEDSAVYLCTSSSYPGVFTGELSFGEGSRLTVL.

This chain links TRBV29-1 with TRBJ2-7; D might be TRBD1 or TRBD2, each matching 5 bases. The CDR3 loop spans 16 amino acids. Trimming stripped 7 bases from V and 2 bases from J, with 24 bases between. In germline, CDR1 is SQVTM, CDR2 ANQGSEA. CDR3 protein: CSAMASGTGPPYEQYF. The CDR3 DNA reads TGCAGCGCCATGGCATCTGGGACCGGCCCTCCCTACGAGCAGTACTTC.